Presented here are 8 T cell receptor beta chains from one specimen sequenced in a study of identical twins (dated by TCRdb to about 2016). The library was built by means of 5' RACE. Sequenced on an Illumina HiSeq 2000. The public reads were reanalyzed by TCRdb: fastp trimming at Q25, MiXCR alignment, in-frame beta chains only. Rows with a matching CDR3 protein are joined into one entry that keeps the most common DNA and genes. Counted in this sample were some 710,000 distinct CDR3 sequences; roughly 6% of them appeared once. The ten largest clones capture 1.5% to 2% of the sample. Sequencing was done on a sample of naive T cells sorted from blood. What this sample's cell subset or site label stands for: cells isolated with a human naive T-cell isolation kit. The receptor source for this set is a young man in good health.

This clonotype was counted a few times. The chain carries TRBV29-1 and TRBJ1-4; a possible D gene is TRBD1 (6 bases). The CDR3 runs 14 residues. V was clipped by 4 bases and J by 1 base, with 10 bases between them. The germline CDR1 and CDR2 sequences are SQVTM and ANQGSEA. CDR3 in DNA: TGCAGCGTTGCCGACAGGAAAACTAATGAAAAACTGTTTTTT. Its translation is CSVADRKTNEKLFF.

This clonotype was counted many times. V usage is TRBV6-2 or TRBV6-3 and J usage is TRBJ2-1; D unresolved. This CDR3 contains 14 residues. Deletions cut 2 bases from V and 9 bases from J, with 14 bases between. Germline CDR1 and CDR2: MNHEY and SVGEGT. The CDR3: CASSYTISTPEQFF. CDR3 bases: TGTGCCAGCAGTTACACCATATCCACTCCTGAGCAGTTCTTC.

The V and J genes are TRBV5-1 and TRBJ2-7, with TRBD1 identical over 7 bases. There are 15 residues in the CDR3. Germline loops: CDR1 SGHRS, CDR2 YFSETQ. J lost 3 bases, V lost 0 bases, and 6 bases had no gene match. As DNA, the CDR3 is TGCGCCAGCAGCTTGGATACGGGACAGAACTACGAGCAGTACTTC. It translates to CASSLDTGQNYEQYF.

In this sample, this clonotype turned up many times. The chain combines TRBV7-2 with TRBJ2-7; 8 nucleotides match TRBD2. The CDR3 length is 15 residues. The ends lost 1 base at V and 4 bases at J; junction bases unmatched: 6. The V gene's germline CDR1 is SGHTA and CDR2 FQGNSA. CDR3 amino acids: CASSLDRTSPYEQYF. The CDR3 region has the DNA TGTGCCAGCAGCTTAGATCGGACTAGCCCTTACGAGCAGTACTTC.

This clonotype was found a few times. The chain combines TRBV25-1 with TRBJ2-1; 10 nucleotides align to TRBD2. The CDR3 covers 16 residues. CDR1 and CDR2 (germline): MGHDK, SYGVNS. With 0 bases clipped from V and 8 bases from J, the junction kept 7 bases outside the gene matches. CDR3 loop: CASSEYKGTSVDEQFF. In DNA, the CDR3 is TGTGCCAGCAGTGAATATAAGGGGACTAGCGTTGATGAGCAGTTCTTC.

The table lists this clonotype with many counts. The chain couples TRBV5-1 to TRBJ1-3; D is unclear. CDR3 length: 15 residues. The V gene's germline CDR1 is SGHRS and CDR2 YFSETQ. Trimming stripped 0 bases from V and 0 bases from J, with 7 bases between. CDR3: CASSLERLSGNTIYF. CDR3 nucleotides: TGCGCCAGCAGCTTGGAACGCCTCTCTGGAAACACCATATATTTT.

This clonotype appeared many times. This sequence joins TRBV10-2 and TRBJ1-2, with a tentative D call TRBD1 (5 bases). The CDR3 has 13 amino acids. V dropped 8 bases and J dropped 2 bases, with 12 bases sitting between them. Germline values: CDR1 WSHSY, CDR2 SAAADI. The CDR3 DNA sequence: TGCGCCAGCCTGGGAAGACAGAACTATGGCTACACCTTC. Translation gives CASLGRQNYGYTF.

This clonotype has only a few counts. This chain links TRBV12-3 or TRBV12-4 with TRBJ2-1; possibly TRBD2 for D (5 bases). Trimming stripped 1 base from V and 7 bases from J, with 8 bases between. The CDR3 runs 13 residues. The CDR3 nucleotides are TGTGCCAGCAGTTTAGTGGGAGAGAATGAGCAGTTCTTC. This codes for CASSLVGENEQFF.